This passage covers 32 T cell receptor beta chains from one sample sequenced in a study of neurological immune-mediated disorders. TCRdb itself ran the 5' RACE reads through MiXCR, one entry per CDR3 protein. The data contain 71,000 or so distinct CDR3 sequences, roughly 13% of them seen just once; the ten biggest clones take up around 4.3%. Stated time point: longitudinal time-point 1 (baseline). The sequenced sample consisted of PBMCs. The receptors originated from a female donor with HTLV-1-associated myelopathy (HAM/TSP).

This clonotype showed up just a few times. V gene TRBV11-3 combines with J gene TRBJ2-1; D is possibly TRBD1 (5 bases). This CDR3 contains 12 residues. V was pared by 4 bases and J by 10 bases, with 11 bases between. Germline CDR1 reads SGHNT; CDR2 reads YENEEA. CDR3 sequence reads: CASSSRDSEQFF. The CDR3 bases are TGTGCCAGCAGCTCCAGGGATAGCGAGCAGTTCTTC.

At least ten counts were recorded for this clonotype. The J gene is TRBJ1-6, the V gene TRBV3-1; a possible D gene is TRBD1 (5 bases). CDR3 size: 15 residues. Germline lookup yields CDR1 LGHDT and CDR2 YNNKEL (reference sequence). V was trimmed by 4 bases and J by 6 bases, leaving 13 bases between them. The CDR3: CASSLNVGGNSPLHF. The CDR3 DNA sequence: TGTGCCAGCAGCCTAAACGTTGGGGGTAATTCACCCCTCCACTTT. Full variable domain (rest looked up from reference TRBV3-1 and TRBJ1-6): DTAVSQTPKYLVTQMGNDKSIKCEQNLGHDTMYWYKQDSKKFLKIMFSYNNKELIINETVPNRFSPKSPDKAHLNLHINSLELGDSAVYFCASSLNVGGNSPLHFGNGTRLTVT.

This clonotype has ten or more counts. The chain uses TRBV5-1 and TRBJ2-5; D not certain. Germline lookup yields CDR1 SGHRS and CDR2 YFSETQ. The CDR3 is 11 residues long. Trimming removed 4 bases from V and 2 bases from J, with 3 bases in between. CDR3 amino acids: CASSRQETQYF. The CDR3 nucleotides read TGCGCCAGCAGCAGGCAAGAGACCCAGTACTTC.

This clonotype was seen more than once but under ten times. This chain links TRBV7-9 with TRBJ2-7; the match to TRBD1 covers 10 bases. CDR3 length equals 14 residues. After removal of 5 bases from V and 7 bases from J, the junction contained 8 bases not matched to a gene. CDR1 is SEHNR and CDR2 is FQNEAQ in the germline V gene (reference sequence). The DNA of the CDR3 is TGTGCCAGCAGCCCACCTGACAGGGGGCATGAGCAGTACTTC. This gives the protein CASSPPDRGHEQYF.

This clonotype appeared many times. The V gene is TRBV20-1, the J gene TRBJ1-1; D is possibly TRBD1 (6 bases). The CDR3 spans 13 residues. CDR1 DFQATT and CDR2 SNEGSKA come from the germline V gene (reference sequence). V shed 3 bases and J shed 3 bases, with 11 bases lying between them. Here the CDR3 reads CSARGGLDTEAFF. CDR3 in DNA: TGCAGTGCTAGGGGGGGGCTGGACACTGAAGCTTTCTTT.

The sample holds a few counts of this clonotype. The chain links TRBV5-6 to TRBJ2-4, with a possible D match to TRBD1 (6 bases). The CDR3 has 14 amino acids. Germline-derived CDR1 and CDR2 are SGHDT and YYEEEE. V lost 4 bases and J 6 bases, leaving 14 bases between the germline ends. For the CDR3, the DNA is TGTGCCAGCAGCACCTACAGGGATGTAAACATTCAGTACTTC. It yields the protein CASSTYRDVNIQYF.

This clonotype has ten or more counts. The chain is built from TRBV5-1 and TRBJ1-5, with 9 bases matching TRBD1. CDR3 length: 14 amino acids. CDR1 and CDR2 (germline): SGHRS, YFSETQ. J was trimmed by 6 bases and V by 2 bases; bases with no gene match: 3. The CDR3 region has the DNA TGCGCCAGCAGCTTAAACAGGGGGCCTCAGCCCCAGCATTTT. Its translation is CASSLNRGPQPQHF.

The sample holds many counts of this clonotype. V and J are TRBV7-2 and TRBJ1-1; D might be TRBD1 (5 bases). This CDR3 has 14 amino acids. V was cut by 5 bases and J by 3 bases, with 13 bases left in between. Germline V lookup: CDR1 SGHTA, CDR2 FQGNSA. CDR3 sequence: CASSPWGRDTEAFF. CDR3 bases: TGTGCCAGCAGCCCCTGGGGGAGGGACACTGAAGCTTTCTTT.

In its sample, this clonotype was seen many times. The CDR3 reads CASSFRDYTDTQYF. The CDR3 bases are TGTGCCAGCAGTTTCCGGGACTACACAGATACGCAGTATTTT. This chain uses TRBV12-3 or TRBV12-4 with TRBJ2-3; 7 bases map to TRBD2. Trimming cost V 3 bases and J 2 bases; bases outside gene matches: 2. This CDR3 has 14 amino acids.

This clonotype was picked up many times. The chain carries TRBV28 and TRBJ2-7, with 7 bases aligning to TRBD1. Germline V gene data show CDR1 as MDHEN and CDR2 as SYDVKM. The CDR3 sequence is 17 residues long. With V trimmed by 8 bases and J by 4 bases, 20 bases remained unmatched. This CDR3 reads CASYAHPAKTGRYEQYF. For the CDR3, the DNA is TGTGCCAGCTATGCACACCCCGCTAAGACAGGGCGTTACGAGCAGTACTTC.

The chain couples TRBV29-1 to TRBJ2-1, with TRBD1 matching 7 bases. The V gene's germline CDR1 is SQVTM and CDR2 ANQGSEA. Trimming cost V 7 bases and J 2 bases; bases outside gene matches: 8. The CDR3 consists of 14 residues. The CDR3 is CSGVLRGPYNEQFF. In DNA form, the CDR3 reads TGCAGCGGCGTCCTTAGGGGGCCCTACAATGAGCAGTTCTTC.

In this sample, this clonotype turned up many times. The chain links TRBV7-2 to TRBJ1-6; 9 bases agree with TRBD1. After removal of 2 bases from V and 15 bases from J, the junction contained 11 bases not matched to a gene. The CDR3 runs to 15 residues. Germline V lookup: CDR1 SGHTA, CDR2 FQGNSA. The CDR3 region is CASSLPGQGSANLHF. The CDR3 nucleotides are TGTGCCAGCAGCTTACCGGGACAGGGATCCGCTAACCTCCACTTT. Filled out from reference TRBV7-2 and TRBJ1-6, the complete variable domain reads GAGVSQSPSNKVTEKGKDVELRCDPISGHTALYWYRQSLGQGLEFLIYFQGNSAPDKSGLPSDRFSAERTGGSVSTLTIQRTQQEDSAVYLCASSLPGQGSANLHFGNGTRLTVT.

This clonotype was seen many times. For the CDR3, the DNA is TGTGCCAGCAGCTTACCCGGGACAGCCCCTCCCAATGAGCAGTTCTTC. Translated: CASSLPGTAPPNEQFF. The chain joins TRBV7-7 to TRBJ2-1; TRBD1 matches 7 bases. The CDR3 has 16 residues. Germline CDR1 is SSHAT and CDR2 is FNYEAQ (reference sequence). V shed 2 bases and J 6 bases; nucleotides not matched to a gene: 10.

This clonotype was detected many times. The V and J genes are TRBV10-3 and TRBJ2-2; D is unclear. The V gene lost 8 bases and the J gene lost 4 bases, with 8 bases spanning the gap. The CDR3 runs 12 residues. CDR1 ENHRY and CDR2 SYGVKD come from the germline V gene. The CDR3 nucleotides are TGTGCCATCCGCTCCGGCACCGGGGAGCTGTTTTTT. Translation gives CAIRSGTGELFF.

This clonotype was found many times. The rearrangement joins TRBV6-5 to TRBJ1-1; D not certain. The CDR3 loop spans 14 amino acids. V lost 3 bases and J 1 base, leaving 9 bases between the germline ends. The germline V gene encodes CDR1 MNHEY and CDR2 SVGAGI. Here the CDR3 DNA reads TGTGCCAGCAGTTATTACAGCCGGAACACTGAAGCTTTCTTT. Protein sequence: CASSYYSRNTEAFF.

This clonotype was seen at least ten times. This chain joins TRBV4-2 and TRBJ1-1; no definite D call. V was clipped by 1 base and J by 3 bases, with 9 bases between them. Germline V gives CDR1 LGHNA, CDR2 YNFKEQ. The CDR3 sequence is 14 residues long. The CDR3 sequence: CASSQVIGDTEAFF. The CDR3 region has the DNA TGTGCCAGCAGCCAAGTCATTGGGGACACTGAAGCTTTCTTT.

This clonotype was observed at least ten times. The chain is built from TRBV27 and TRBJ2-3; 14 bases agree with TRBD2. Germline V CDR1 and CDR2: MNHEY, SMNVEV (reference sequence). J was trimmed by 1 base and V by 5 bases; bases with no gene match: 8. CDR3 length: 18 amino acids. CDR3 protein: CASSRGLAGAPGTDTQYF. In nucleotides, the CDR3 is TGTGCCAGCAGTAGGGGACTAGCGGGAGCGCCGGGCACAGATACGCAGTATTTT.

This clonotype was found many times. This sequence joins TRBV20-1 and TRBJ1-1; 7 bases are a match to TRBD1. The CDR3 length is 13 residues. Per germline, CDR1 DFQATT and CDR2 SNEGSKA (reference sequence). The junction had 11 bases not matched to a gene; V was cut back by 3 bases and J by 10 bases. The CDR3 DNA reads as TGCAGTGCTAGTAAGGGGGCCGGTGAGCGAGCTTTCTTT. This encodes CSASKGAGERAFF.

This clonotype came up many times. The V and J genes are TRBV7-2 and TRBJ1-6, with a weak D call TRBD1 (6 bases). The CDR3 totals 15 residues. CDR1 is SGHTA, CDR2 FQGNSA, per germline. The V end lost 5 bases, the J end lost 10 bases, and 18 bases lay between the germline ends. DNA for the CDR3: TGTGCCAGCAGCCCGCAGGCCGGGGGCTTCTCACCCCTCCACTTT. Encoded protein: CASSPQAGGFSPLHF.

This clonotype was seen a handful of times. This chain connects TRBV12-3 or TRBV12-4 to TRBJ2-7; the D gene is possibly TRBD2 (6 bases). The V end was cut by 6 bases, the J end by 2 bases, with 17 bases between. The CDR3 extends over 15 amino acids. CDR3: CASSRLAGGAYEQYF. CDR3 coding DNA: TGTGCCAGCAGCCGGCTGGCAGGCGGGGCCTACGAGCAGTACTTC.

In its sample, this clonotype was seen many times. This rearrangement joins TRBV18 to TRBJ2-7; 7 bases align to TRBD1. Germline V CDR1 and CDR2: KGHSH, LQKENI. The CDR3 totals 13 residues. With V trimmed by 4 bases and J by 2 bases, 2 bases remained unmatched. CDR3 sequence (DNA): TGTGCCAGCTCACGTGGACAGGCCTACGAGCAGTACTTC. Translation gives CASSRGQAYEQYF.

The sample holds many counts of this clonotype. V usage is TRBV20-1 and J usage is TRBJ1-1, with D unclear. This CDR3 has 13 amino acids. With 0 bases removed from V and 3 bases from J, the gap between germline ends came to 8 bases. The germline V gene has CDR1 DFQATT and CDR2 SNEGSKA (reference sequence). The CDR3: CSARDRAYTEAFF. The DNA for the CDR3 is TGCAGTGCTAGAGATCGGGCCTACACTGAAGCTTTCTTT.

This clonotype was seen repeatedly, ten times or more. The genes are TRBV4-2 and TRBJ2-3; D is perhaps TRBD1 or TRBD2 (5 bases each). The CDR3 sequence is 17 residues long. V was shortened by 2 bases and J by 1 base, with 16 bases between the two germline ends. Germline CDR1 is LGHNA and CDR2 is YNFKEQ. The CDR3 DNA follows: TGTGCCAGCAGCCAATCATCCGCCCGAGGGGGCACAGATACGCAGTATTTT. Encoded protein: CASSQSSARGGTDTQYF.

This clonotype was detected many times. The V gene is TRBV29-1, the J gene TRBJ2-2; no clear D gene. The V end lost 7 bases, the J end lost 1 base, and 10 bases lay between the germline ends. Germline CDR1 and CDR2: SQVTM and ANQGSEA. The CDR3 totals 13 residues. The CDR3 loop reads CSAAKGNTGELFF. CDR3 bases: TGCAGCGCGGCGAAGGGGAACACCGGGGAGCTGTTTTTT.

This clonotype was counted a few times. The rearrangement joins TRBV28 to TRBJ2-3; no reliable D call. The germline V gene encodes CDR1 MDHEN and CDR2 SYDVKM. The CDR3 extends over 12 amino acids. The V gene lost 4 bases and the J gene lost 10 bases, with 12 bases spanning the gap. CDR3 amino acids: CASSSMTAPQYF. The CDR3 bases are TGTGCCAGCAGTTCGATGACGGCCCCGCAGTATTTT.

Concerning this clonotype itself: This clone may be a read error of a much larger clone one base away. The chain combines TRBV7-2 with TRBJ2-7, with a possible D match to TRBD1 (6 bases). CDR1 is SGHTA, CDR2 FQGNSA, per germline. V was cut by 2 bases and J by 6 bases, with 17 bases left in between. This CDR3 has 15 residues. The CDR3 here is CASSLQGPRGSEQYF. CDR3 bases: TGTGCCAGCAGCTTACAGGGGCCTCGAGGGAGCGAGCAGTACTTC. The whole variable domain, remainder taken from reference TRBV7-2 and TRBJ2-7, is GAGVSQSPSNKVTEKGKDVELRCDPISGHTALYWYRQSLGQGLEFLIYFQGNSAPDKSGLPSDRFSAERTGGSVSTLTIQRTQQEDSAVYLCASSLQGPRGSEQYFGPGTRLTVT.

The chain carries TRBV20-1 and TRBJ2-2, with a possible D match to TRBD2 (5 bases). Germline lookup yields CDR1 DFQATT and CDR2 SNEGSKA (reference sequence). This CDR3 has 17 residues. V was clipped by 3 bases and J by 6 bases, with 23 bases between them. CDR3 loop: CSASVGDSFRSPGELFF. In nucleotides, the CDR3 is TGCAGTGCTAGTGTCGGGGATAGTTTTCGTTCTCCCGGGGAGCTGTTTTTT.

This clonotype was recorded many times. This chain uses TRBV14 with TRBJ2-3; D gene unclear. The CDR3 extends over 16 amino acids. V was clipped by 1 base and J by 6 bases, with 17 bases between them. The germline CDR1 and CDR2 sequences are SGHDN and FVKESK. CDR3 loop: CASSQGIGTTRDTQYF. In DNA form, the CDR3 reads TGTGCCAGCAGCCAAGGAATTGGCACCACAAGGGATACGCAGTATTTT.

This clonotype was detected ten times or more. The chain employs TRBV20-1 and TRBJ2-3; TRBD2 is a possible D gene (7 bases). CDR3 length: 15 residues. The germline V gene has CDR1 DFQATT and CDR2 SNEGSKA (reference sequence). V was clipped by 3 bases and J by 3 bases, with 16 bases between them. CDR3 amino acids: CSASGGAGGTDTQYF. The DNA for the CDR3 is TGCAGTGCTAGTGGGGGGGCCGGAGGGACAGATACGCAGTATTTT.

This clonotype was seen repeatedly, ten times or more. The chain is built from TRBV5-1 and TRBJ1-2; possibly TRBD1 for D (5 bases). V lost 0 bases, J lost 7 bases, and 10 bases lay in between. Germline V gene lookup returns CDR1 SGHRS and CDR2 YFSETQ. The CDR3 runs 13 residues. The DNA for the CDR3 is TGCGCCAGCAGCTTGGGACAGCCTTTTGGCTACACCTTC. Translating it yields CASSLGQPFGYTF.

Many counts were recorded for this clonotype. The chain combines TRBV5-1 with TRBJ2-1; D perhaps matches TRBD2 (5 bases). The CDR3 loop spans 15 amino acids. V lost 0 bases and J lost 9, with 16 bases in between. Per germline, CDR1 SGHRS and CDR2 YFSETQ. The chain's CDR3 is CASSLESPLVFEQFF. As DNA, the CDR3 is TGCGCCAGCAGCTTGGAAAGCCCACTAGTTTTTGAGCAGTTCTTC.

This clonotype was counted at least ten times. This chain joins TRBV7-8 and TRBJ1-5; the D is unclear. The CDR3 is 13 amino acids. The V end was cut by 5 bases, the J end by 4 bases, with 9 bases between. Germline V gene lookup returns CDR1 SGHVS and CDR2 FQNEAQ. CDR3 nucleotide sequence: TGTGCCAGCAGCCCCGATGGGAATCAGCCCCAGCATTTT. Translating gives CASSPDGNQPQHF.